This T cell receptor beta chain was obtained from a study of blood T cell repertoires in COVID-19. Study information: COVID-19 samples from acute and convalescent phases originated in the United States, Italy and Spain. From T cells, B-cell-depleted T cells, or PBMCs came the material, which was cDNA or gDNA.

Trimming took off 7 bases at V and 0 bases at J, with 11 bases between the two ends. The CDR3 extends over 14 amino acids. Germline V gene data show CDR1 as MNHEY and CDR2 as SVGAGI. Some clones are missing from TCRdb's copy, which holds only in-frame ones; the method was immunoSEQ multiplex PCR. The top ten clones hold approximately 3.5% of a sample with hundreds of thousands of clones, approximately 90% of them seen once. The clonotype originates from a young woman who had recovered from COVID-19. Sample: peripheral blood. The chain recombines TRBV6-5 with TRBJ2-3; D unclear. The CDR3 loop reads CASTGPMSTDTQYF. CDR3 nucleotide sequence: TGTGCCAGCACTGGGCCGATGAGCACAGATACGCAGTATTTT.